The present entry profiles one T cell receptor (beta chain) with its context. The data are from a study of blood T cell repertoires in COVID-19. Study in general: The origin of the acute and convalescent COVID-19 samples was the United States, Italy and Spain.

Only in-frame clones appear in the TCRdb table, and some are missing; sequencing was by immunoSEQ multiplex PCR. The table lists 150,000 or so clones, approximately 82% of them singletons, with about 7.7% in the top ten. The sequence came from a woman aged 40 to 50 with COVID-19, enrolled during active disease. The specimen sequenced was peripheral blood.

CDR3 sequence (DNA): TGTGCCAGCAGTCCTCACCGGACAGGGGTACAGGGCTACACCTTC. Protein product: CASSPHRTGVQGYTF. The rearrangement joins TRBV28 to TRBJ1-2; 9 positions match TRBD1. This CDR3 has 15 residues. Looked up from germline, CDR1 is MDHEN and CDR2 is SYDVKM. V shed 5 bases and J 8 bases; nucleotides not matched to a gene: 12.